This TCR beta chain emerged from a study of blood T cell repertoires in COVID-19. Study-wide background: There were acute and convalescent COVID-19 samples, and they came from the United States, Italy and Spain.

Profiling relied on immunoSEQ multiplex PCR, and the TCRdb table lists in-frame clones only, not all of them. The table has 200,000 to 300,000 clones, around 90% seen once. The CDR3 consists of 14 residues. After removal of 0 bases from V and 5 bases from J, the junction contained 4 bases not matched to a gene. CDR1 and CDR2 (germline): SGHRS, YFSETQ. In regard to this clone: Other nucleotide sequences in the sample specify the same CDR3.

Sequenced material: peripheral blood. This receptor was identified in a woman between 40 and 55 years old with acute or convalescent COVID-19. This chain connects TRBV5-1 to TRBJ1-1; 7 nucleotides line up with TRBD1. The CDR3 protein is CASSLAGGRTEAFF. The CDR3, as DNA: TGCGCCAGCAGCTTGGCAGGGGGAAGGACTGAAGCTTTCTTT.